This T cell receptor beta chain was identified during a study of beta chain features in type 1 diabetes. Reverse transcription of all isolated RNA meant that expressed TCRB transcripts were sequenced. Using immunoSEQ multiplex PCR, the repertoire was profiled, and TCRdb retains in-frame clones only, with some absent. The sample includes 150,000 or so clones, 40% to 55% of them seen just once. Deletions cut 4 bases from V and 5 bases from J, with 20 bases between. This CDR3 is built from 16 residues. Germline assignment: CDR1 SGHRS and CDR2 YFSETQ. The chain carries TRBV5-1 and TRBJ2-3, with unresolved D. The receptor comes from a man younger than 35 in good health. Sequencing input: Tregs from blood. The chain's CDR3 is CASSPPTGLELDTQYF. In DNA form, the CDR3 reads TGCGCCAGCAGCCCCCCAACCGGGTTAGAGCTAGATACGCAGTATTTT.